These T cell receptor beta chains were read from a single sample in a study of cytomegalovirus exposure and HLA in healthy donors. Here immunoSEQ multiplex PCR was the method, and the copy in TCRdb shows in-frame clones only, minus some. The sample records 150,000 to 200,000 clones, less than 90% being singletons. Material: PBMCs. The receptors shown here come from a man younger than 45 in good health and CMV-seropositive. CDR3s include the opening cysteine and the closing phenylalanine or tryptophan. Clone size is stated in some rows and not others, as once, few, many or a class when expanded.

size	length	V	J	CDR3
.	14	TRBV6-4	TRBJ1-6	CASKGQADNSPLHF
.	14	TRBV9	TRBJ2-3	CASSRTDYTDTQYF
.	15	TRBV2	TRBJ2-1	CASLPGREGGNEQFF
.	16	TRBV2	TRBJ1-5	CASSGRHMDSNQPQHF
.	16	TRBV7-3	TRBJ2-1	CASSLSQGAPNNEQFF
.	15	TRBV11-3	TRBJ2-7	CASSSGTSGRHEQYF
.	14	TRBV18	TRBJ1-1	CASSLGTGNTEAFF
few	14	TRBV30	TRBJ2-7	CAWSARTGYYEQYF
.	17	TRBV6-1	TRBJ2-1	CASSALAGLSSYNEQFF
.	15	TRBV6-5	TRBJ2-2	CASSSSPGVTGELFF